These 2 T cell receptor beta chains share one sample of origin, sequenced in a study of identical twins. TCRdb re-analysed the 5' RACE reads in MiXCR, keeping a single row per CDR3 protein. Seen here are 650,000 to 750,000 distinct CDR3 sequences, approximately 21% observed once, and the top ten hold 4% to 5.5%. The sample was also linked to a second study, of T cells expressing NK-cell markers.

The sample was PBMCs. These TCRs come from a woman under 30 in good health.

Only a few counts were recorded for this clonotype. The chain recombines TRBV12-3 or TRBV12-4 with TRBJ2-5, with TRBD1 identical over 7 bases. V shed 4 bases and J 3 bases; nucleotides not matched to a gene: 8. The CDR3 totals 15 residues. The CDR3: CASSYPGGQEETQYF. The CDR3 nucleotides read TGTGCCAGCAGTTACCCAGGGGGTCAGGAAGAGACCCAGTACTTC.

The chain links TRBV7-6 to TRBJ2-7; tentative D call: TRBD1 (5 bases). The V and J ends lost 5 bases and 0 bases respectively, with 11 bases between them. This CDR3 has 14 residues. CDR1 SGHVS and CDR2 FNYEAQ come from the germline V gene. The CDR3 bases are TGTGCCAGCAGCCTGGACACGCGCTCCTACGAGCAGTACTTC. The encoded protein is CASSLDTRSYEQYF. Variable domain in full (rest from reference TRBV7-6 and TRBJ2-7): GAGVSQSPRYKVTKRGQDVALRCDPISGHVSLYWYRQALGQGPEFLTYFNYEAQQDKSGLPNDRFSAERPEGSISTLTIQRTEQRDSAMYRCASSLDTRSYEQYFGPGTRLTVT.